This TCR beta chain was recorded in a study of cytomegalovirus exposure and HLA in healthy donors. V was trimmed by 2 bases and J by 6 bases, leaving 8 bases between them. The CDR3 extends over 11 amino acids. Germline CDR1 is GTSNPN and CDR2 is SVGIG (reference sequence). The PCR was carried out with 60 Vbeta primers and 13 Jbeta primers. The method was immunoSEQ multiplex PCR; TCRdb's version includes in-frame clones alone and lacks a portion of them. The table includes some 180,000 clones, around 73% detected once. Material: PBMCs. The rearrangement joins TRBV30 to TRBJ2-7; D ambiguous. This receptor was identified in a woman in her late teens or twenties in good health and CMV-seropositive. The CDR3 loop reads CAWSFSGEQYF. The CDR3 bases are TGTGCCTGGAGTTTTTCAGGCGAGCAGTACTTC.